This TCR beta chain derives from a study of cytomegalovirus exposure and HLA in healthy donors. Study as a whole: Later analysis reported that the 110 or so validation repertoires shared the platform of the roughly 630 first-cohort repertoires.

From the approximately 120-subject validation cohort, which was separate from the roughly 680-subject first cohort, the donors were drawn. Note on this clone: Its target is unknown.

Repertoires were generated with immunoSEQ multiplex PCR, while TCRdb's copy carries only in-frame clones and drops some. This sample has 150,000 to 180,000 clones, with 70% to 90% found just once. Germline lookup yields CDR1 MNHEY and CDR2 SMNVEV (reference sequence). Trimming removed 5 bases at V and 2 bases at J, with 22 bases between. CDR3 length: 17 amino acids. Notes on the study in general: The tendency of first-cohort TCR clusters to co-occur in the roughly 130 validation repertoires emerged from a later analysis. The study listed some 160 cytomegalovirus-associated TCR beta chains.

This TCR came from a young man in good health and CMV-seropositive. What was sequenced was PBMCs. The V call is TRBV27, the J call TRBJ2-7, with D possibly matching TRBD2 (5 bases). CDR3 bases: TGTGCCAGCAGTCTACTCCGGGATACTAGGGTCCCCTACGAGCAGTACTTC. Protein sequence: CASSLLRDTRVPYEQYF.